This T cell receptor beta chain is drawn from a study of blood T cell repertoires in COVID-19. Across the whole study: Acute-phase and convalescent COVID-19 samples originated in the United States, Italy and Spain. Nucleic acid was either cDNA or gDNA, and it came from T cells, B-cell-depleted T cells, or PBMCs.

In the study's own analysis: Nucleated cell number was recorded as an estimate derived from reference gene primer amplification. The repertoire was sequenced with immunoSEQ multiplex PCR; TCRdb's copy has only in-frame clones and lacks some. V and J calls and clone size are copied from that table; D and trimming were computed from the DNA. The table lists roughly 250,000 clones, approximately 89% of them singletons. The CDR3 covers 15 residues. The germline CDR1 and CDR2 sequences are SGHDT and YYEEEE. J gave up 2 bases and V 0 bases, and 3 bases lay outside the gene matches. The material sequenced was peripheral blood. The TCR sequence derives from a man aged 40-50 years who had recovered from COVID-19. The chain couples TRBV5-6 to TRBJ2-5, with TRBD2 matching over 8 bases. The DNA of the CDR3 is TGTGCCAGCAGCTTGGGGCGGGGGGTTCAAGAGACCCAGTACTTC. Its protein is CASSLGRGVQETQYF.